Listed below are T cell receptor beta chains from one sample, sequenced in a study of OX40 agonist ivuxolimab in advanced cancers. The table came from immunoSEQ multiplex PCR; TCRdb's copy has only in-frame clones and leaves some out. The sample consists of tens of thousands of clones, roughly 87% of them appearing once. The starting material was CD4+ or CD8+ T cells sorted from blood, obtained in a trial of the OX40 agonist ivuxolimab. These receptors were obtained from an adult with an advanced solid tumor such as melanoma, head and neck, liver or kidney cancer. Each CDR3 is given with its conserved first and last residue. The D gene is left open where the match is weak. Size is stated for part of the rows, as once, few or many counts, or as a class when the clone is expanded.

D: TRBD1; V: TRBV6-6; size: NA; J: TRBJ1-1; CDR3: CASSYWDRGGTEAFF; DNA: TGTGCCAGCAGTTACTGGGACAGGGGAGGGACTGAAGCTTTCTTT
D: TRBD2; V: TRBV9; size: NA; J: TRBJ2-7; CDR3: CASSVYGGTEQYF; DNA: TGTGCCAGCAGCGTTTACGGGGGGACCGAGCAGTACTTC
D: NA; V: TRBV18; size: NA; J: TRBJ2-1; CDR3: CASSPPDQTNEQFF; DNA: TGTGCCAGCTCACCACCCGATCAGACCAATGAGCAGTTCTTC
D: TRBD1; V: TRBV5-5; size: NA; J: TRBJ2-1; CDR3: CASSSQIRLTGKVPYNEQFF; DNA: TGTGCCAGCAGCTCCCAAATCCGCCTGACAGGGAAGGTTCCCTACAATGAGCAGTTCTTC
D: TRBD1; V: TRBV4-1; size: NA; J: TRBJ1-4; CDR3: CASSHPGQGNEKLFF; DNA: TGCGCCAGCAGCCACCCGGGACAGGGGAATGAAAAACTGTTTTTT
D: TRBD2; V: TRBV27; size: NA; J: TRBJ2-7; CDR3: CASSSGTSGMNYEQYF; DNA: TGTGCCAGCAGTTCTGGGACTAGCGGGATGAATTACGAGCAGTACTTC
D: NA; V: TRBV6-5; size: NA; J: TRBJ2-1; CDR3: CASSPGTFEFF; DNA: TGTGCCAGCAGCCCCGGGACTTTCGAGTTCTTC
D: NA; V: TRBV9; size: NA; J: TRBJ2-3; CDR3: CASSPLEDTQYF; DNA: TGTGCCAGCAGCCCCCTAGAAGATACGCAGTATTTT
D: NA; V: TRBV5-6; size: NA; J: TRBJ1-2; CDR3: CASSPMGTAYGYTF; DNA: TGTGCCAGCAGCCCCATGGGGACCGCTTATGGCTACACCTTC
D: TRBD2; V: TRBV5-1; size: NA; J: TRBJ2-3; CDR3: CASSPASGGRTDTQYF; DNA: TGCGCCAGCAGCCCGGCTAGCGGGGGGCGCACAGATACGCAGTATTTT
D: NA; V: TRBV6-1; size: NA; J: TRBJ1-5; CDR3: CASSVNSLNQPQHF; DNA: TGTGCCAGCAGTGTCAACAGCCTCAATCAGCCCCAGCATTTT
D: TRBD1; V: TRBV5-1; size: NA; J: TRBJ1-2; CDR3: CASSLKGQVNYGYTF; DNA: TGCGCCAGCAGCTTAAAGGGACAGGTGAACTATGGCTACACCTTC
D: NA; V: TRBV9; size: NA; J: TRBJ2-3; CDR3: CASSAPEGRVYTDTQYF; DNA: TGTGCCAGCAGCGCCCCTGAGGGGAGAGTTTACACAGATACGCAGTATTTT
D: TRBD1; V: TRBV11-1; size: NA; J: TRBJ2-6; CDR3: CASRPTGYGANVLTF; DNA: TGTGCCAGCAGACCGACAGGGTACGGGGCCAACGTCCTGACTTTC
D: NA; V: TRBV27; size: NA; J: TRBJ2-1; CDR3: CASSLGRGPNNEQFF; DNA: TGTGCCAGCAGTTTAGGGCGGGGGCCTAACAATGAGCAGTTCTTC
D: NA; V: TRBV4-1; size: NA; J: TRBJ1-5; CDR3: CASSQVLDQPQHF; DNA: TGCGCCAGCAGCCAGGTCCTAGACCAGCCCCAGCATTTT
D: TRBD1; V: TRBV5-1; size: once; J: TRBJ1-1; CDR3: CASSDGTGVNTEAFF; DNA: TGCGCCAGCAGCGACGGGACAGGGGTCAACACTGAAGCTTTCTTT
D: NA; V: TRBV14; size: NA; J: TRBJ2-6; CDR3: CASSQDTAIPSGANVLTF; DNA: TGTGCCAGCAGCCAAGATACGGCCATCCCCTCTGGGGCCAACGTCCTGACTTTC
D: TRBD2; V: TRBV6-5; size: NA; J: TRBJ2-1; CDR3: CATRLASDEQFF; DNA: TGTGCCACAAGACTAGCGTCCGATGAGCAGTTCTTC
D: NA; V: TRBV19; size: few; J: TRBJ1-1; CDR3: CASSIQGGTEAFF; DNA: TGTGCCAGTAGTATCCAGGGTGGCACTGAAGCTTTCTTT
D: NA; V: TRBV30; size: NA; J: TRBJ2-7; CDR3: CAWSWGGFYEQYF; DNA: TGTGCCTGGAGTTGGGGCGGGTTCTACGAGCAGTACTTC
D: TRBD2; V: TRBV9; size: NA; J: TRBJ2-3; CDR3: CASSVAGLAGAGDTQYF; DNA: TGTGCCAGCAGCGTAGCGGGACTAGCGGGAGCGGGAGATACGCAGTATTTT
D: TRBD2; V: TRBV28; size: NA; J: TRBJ2-2; CDR3: CASSRTSGTTGELFF; DNA: TGTGCCAGCAGTAGGACTAGCGGGACCACCGGGGAGCTGTTTTTT
D: NA; V: TRBV5-4; size: NA; J: TRBJ2-1; CDR3: CASSPGHEQFF; DNA: TGTGCCAGCAGCCCCGGTCATGAGCAGTTCTTC
D: NA; V: TRBV13; size: NA; J: TRBJ2-5; CDR3: CASSLDLGVADQETQYF; DNA: TGTGCCAGCAGCTTAGACTTAGGGGTAGCAGATCAAGAGACCCAGTACTTC
D: NA; V: TRBV19; size: NA; J: TRBJ2-4; CDR3: CASSITGWGIQYF; DNA: TGTGCCAGTAGTATCACGGGGTGGGGGATTCAGTACTTC
D: TRBD2; V: TRBV4-3; size: NA; J: TRBJ2-5; CDR3: CASSSQGTSGRNQETQYF; DNA: TGCGCCAGCAGCTCTCAGGGGACTAGTGGACGAAACCAAGAGACCCAGTACTTC
D: TRBD2; V: TRBV28; size: NA; J: TRBJ2-3; CDR3: CASRPVSGGGDTQYF; DNA: TGTGCCAGCAGGCCCGTTAGCGGGGGTGGAGATACGCAGTATTTT
D: TRBD2; V: TRBV5-4; size: NA; J: TRBJ2-1; CDR3: CASSLERGGAYNEQFF; DNA: TGTGCCAGCAGCTTGGAACGGGGGGGAGCCTACAATGAGCAGTTCTTC
D: TRBD2; V: TRBV27; size: NA; J: TRBJ2-5; CDR3: CASSEGLAGVETQYF; DNA: TGTGCCAGCAGTGAGGGACTAGCGGGAGTAGAGACCCAGTACTTC
D: TRBD2; V: TRBV7-9; size: NA; J: TRBJ2-1; CDR3: CASSGGLASNEQFF; DNA: TGTGCCAGCAGCGGCGGACTAGCCTCCAATGAGCAGTTCTTC
D: TRBD1; V: TRBV28; size: NA; J: TRBJ1-2; CDR3: CASSNPRTGTNYGYTF; DNA: TGTGCCAGCAGCAATCCCCGGACAGGGACTAACTATGGCTACACCTTC
D: TRBD1; V: TRBV29-1; size: NA; J: TRBJ1-2; CDR3: CSVEDFATQGASRRSSLSYGYTF; DNA: TGCAGCGTTGAAGATTTTGCGACTCAGGGGGCGAGCCGAAGATCCTCCCTATCCTATGGCTACACCTTC
D: NA; V: TRBV4-1; size: once; J: TRBJ1-5; CDR3: CASSQQDKINQPQHF; DNA: TGCGCCAGCAGCCAGCAGGACAAGATCAATCAGCCCCAGCATTTT
D: NA; V: TRBV11-2; size: NA; J: TRBJ2-5; CDR3: CASSLGEGGRETQYF; DNA: TGTGCCAGCAGCTTGGGTGAGGGGGGCAGAGAGACCCAGTACTTC
D: TRBD2; V: TRBV7-6; size: NA; J: TRBJ2-5; CDR3: CASRFGGLEETQYF; DNA: TGTGCCAGCAGATTCGGGGGACTAGAGGAGACCCAGTACTTC
D: NA; V: TRBV6-1; size: once; J: TRBJ1-1; CDR3: CASSERLDIRGNTEAFF; DNA: TGTGCCAGCAGTGAGAGATTAGATATAAGGGGGAACACTGAAGCTTTCTTT
D: NA; V: TRBV18; size: NA; J: TRBJ1-2; CDR3: CASSPSSTLANYGYTF; DNA: TGTGCCAGCTCACCTAGTTCTACCCTAGCTAACTATGGCTACACCTTC
D: NA; V: TRBV27; size: NA; J: TRBJ2-2; CDR3: CASSWGGGLVGRELFF; DNA: TGTGCCAGCAGTTGGGGAGGGGGCCTTGTGGGGAGGGAGCTGTTTTTT
D: NA; V: TRBV6-5; size: NA; J: TRBJ1-2; CDR3: CASSYWGGGMGGYTF; DNA: TGTGCCAGCAGTTACTGGGGGGGAGGTATGGGTGGCTACACCTTC
D: NA; V: TRBV9; size: NA; J: TRBJ2-3; CDR3: CASSVVLQDTQYF; DNA: TGTGCCAGCAGCGTAGTGTTGCAGGATACGCAGTATTTT
D: NA; V: TRBV5-1; size: NA; J: TRBJ1-4; CDR3: CASSLWQPNEKLFF; DNA: TGCGCCAGCAGCTTGTGGCAGCCAAATGAAAAACTGTTTTTT
D: TRBD1; V: TRBV6-1; size: NA; J: TRBJ1-1; CDR3: CASSPWTGRNTEAFF; DNA: TGTGCCAGCAGCCCTTGGACAGGGCGGAACACTGAAGCTTTCTTT
D: TRBD2; V: TRBV29-1; size: NA; J: TRBJ2-1; CDR3: CSVEGTRTDNEQFF; DNA: TGCAGCGTTGAGGGGACTAGGACGGACAATGAGCAGTTCTTC
D: TRBD1; V: TRBV9; size: once; J: TRBJ2-3; CDR3: CASSVQGETTDTQYF; DNA: TGTGCCAGCAGCGTGCAGGGGGAAACTACAGATACGCAGTATTTT
D: TRBD1; V: TRBV19; size: NA; J: TRBJ1-1; CDR3: CASCRGLSTEAFF; DNA: TGTGCCAGCTGTAGGGGGCTGAGCACTGAAGCTTTCTTT
D: TRBD1; V: TRBV6-1; size: NA; J: TRBJ2-7; CDR3: CASKDRTEKAYEQYF; DNA: TGTGCCAGCAAGGACAGGACAGAAAAAGCCTACGAGCAGTACTTC
D: NA; V: TRBV7-8; size: once; J: TRBJ2-2; CDR3: CASSLWGTGELFF; DNA: TGTGCCAGCAGTCTCTGGGGCACCGGGGAGCTGTTTTTT
D: TRBD2; V: TRBV7-2; size: once; J: TRBJ2-7; CDR3: CASSERLAGDEQYF; DNA: TGTGCCAGCAGCGAAAGACTAGCGGGAGACGAGCAGTACTTC
D: NA; V: TRBV9; size: NA; J: TRBJ2-5; CDR3: CASSARGLGQETQYF; DNA: TGTGCCAGCAGCGCCAGGGGCCTGGGGCAAGAGACCCAGTACTTC
D: NA; V: TRBV19; size: NA; J: TRBJ2-2; CDR3: CASSITGGGELFF; DNA: TGTGCCAGTAGTATAACTGGGGGCGGGGAGCTGTTTTTT
D: NA; V: TRBV18; size: NA; J: TRBJ2-7; CDR3: CASSPLPLYEQYF; DNA: TGTGCCAGCTCACCACTGCCTCTCTACGAGCAGTACTTC
D: NA; V: TRBV7-9; size: NA; J: TRBJ2-3; CDR3: CASSTTSSRTDTQYF; DNA: TGTGCCAGCAGCACCACTAGCTCTCGCACAGATACGCAGTATTTT
D: TRBD2; V: TRBV6-1; size: once; J: TRBJ2-7; CDR3: CASSEWSSGTLEQYF; DNA: TGTGCCAGCAGTGAGTGGTCTAGCGGGACCCTCGAGCAGTACTTC
D: NA; V: TRBV6-9; size: NA; J: TRBJ1-2; CDR3: CASRPQAWDGYTF; DNA: TGTGCCAGCAGACCACAAGCCTGGGATGGCTACACCTTC
D: NA; V: TRBV12-5; size: NA; J: TRBJ1-1; CDR3: CASGFSEGPMNTEAFF; DNA: TGTGCTAGTGGTTTTAGCGAGGGACCTATGAACACTGAAGCTTTCTTT
D: NA; V: TRBV5-4; size: NA; J: TRBJ1-3; CDR3: CATSSEVLASYSGNTIYF; DNA: TGTGCCACCTCGAGCGAAGTTCTGGCGAGCTACTCTGGAAACACCATATATTTT
D: NA; V: TRBV11-2; size: NA; J: TRBJ1-4; CDR3: CASSLRGDEKLFF; DNA: TGTGCCAGCAGCCTACGGGGGGACGAAAAACTGTTTTTT
D: TRBD2; V: TRBV19; size: NA; J: TRBJ2-2; CDR3: CASSTPLGTSVGELFF; DNA: TGTGCCAGTAGTACCCCCTTGGGGACTAGCGTCGGGGAGCTGTTTTTT
D: NA; V: TRBV25-1; size: once; J: TRBJ1-2; CDR3: CASSEFTGKGYGYTF; DNA: TGTGCCAGCAGTGAATTTACAGGGAAAGGGTATGGCTACACCTTC